A single sample is the source of the 31 T cell receptor beta chains below, sequenced in a study of T cell repertoires in cytomegalovirus infection. TCRdb ran MiXCR on the reads and lists one entry per CDR3 protein. The profile shows hundreds of thousands of distinct CDR3 sequences, about 33% of them singletons. The sequencing sample was made of PBMCs. All receptors derive from a human donor in good health (CMV status not recorded). Some clones in this sample may be carry-over from other donors' samples.

This clonotype was counted at least ten times. V is TRBV7-9 and J is TRBJ1-4; the match to TRBD1 covers 7 bases. The CDR3 consists of 15 residues. In germline, CDR1 is SEHNR, CDR2 FQNEAQ (reference sequence). Unmatched junction bases numbered 4, after V lost 4 bases and J lost 2 bases. This chain's CDR3 is CASSSGQDTNEKLFF. CDR3 coding DNA: TGTGCCAGCAGCTCCGGACAGGACACTAATGAAAAACTGTTTTTT. Using reference TRBV7-9 and TRBJ1-4 for the parts outside the CDR3, the full variable domain is DTGVSQNPRHKITKRGQNVTFRCDPISEHNRLYWYRQTLGQGPEFLTYFQNEAQLEKSRLLSDRFSAERPKGSFSTLEIQRTEQGDSAMYLCASSSGQDTNEKLFFGSGTQLSVL.

This clonotype has ten or more counts. V is TRBV7-2 and J is TRBJ2-2; perhaps TRBD1 as D (6 bases). The V and J ends lost 4 bases and 5 bases respectively, with 11 bases between them. CDR1 and CDR2 from the germline V gene are SGHTA and FQGNSA. This CDR3 is 14 amino acids long. CDR3 residues: CASSSGTLTGELFF. CDR3 sequence (DNA): TGTGCCAGCAGCTCCGGGACATTAACCGGGGAGCTGTTTTTT.

A word on this clonotype: A much larger clone lies a single base off, so this may be a read error. V is TRBV7-2 and J is TRBJ2-3, with TRBD2 matching 14 bases. The CDR3 runs 15 residues. Trimming removed 7 bases from V and 6 bases from J; junction bases left unmatched: 6. The V gene's germline CDR1 is SGHTA and CDR2 FQGNSA. CDR3 DNA: TGTGCCAGCACCCGACTAGCGGGGGGGGTGGATACGCAGTATTTT. This sequence encodes CASTRLAGGVDTQYF.

This clonotype was counted between two and nine times. V is TRBV4-3 and J is TRBJ2-4, with a weak D call TRBD2 (6 bases). Between the trimmed V and J ends, which lost 0 bases and 4 bases, there was a span of 10 bases. Germline-derived CDR1 and CDR2 are LGHNA and YSLEER. The CDR3 consists of 15 residues. CDR3 residues: CASSQDPGRKNIQYF. DNA for the CDR3: TGCGCCAGCAGCCAAGATCCGGGGAGGAAAAACATTCAGTACTTC.

This clonotype was seen at least ten times. The rearrangement uses TRBV7-2 and TRBJ2-2; no clear D. Deletions cut 5 bases from V and 3 bases from J, with 7 bases between. Germline assignment: CDR1 SGHTA and CDR2 FQGNSA. The CDR3 totals 13 residues. This chain's CDR3 is CASSPIYTGELFF. CDR3 nucleotides: TGTGCCAGCAGCCCAATCTACACCGGGGAGCTGTTTTTT.

With regard to this clonotype: Because the CDR3 is missing its conserved closing phenylalanine or tryptophan, this is likely a read error. The genes are TRBV10-2 and TRBJ2-7; D might be TRBD1 (5 bases). The CDR3 covers 14 residues. Germline CDR1 reads WSHSY; CDR2 reads SAAADI. Between the trimmed V and J ends, which lost 4 bases and 0 bases, there was a span of 10 bases. The CDR3 spells CASSGIGASYEQYL. CDR3 DNA sequence: TGCGCCAGCAGTGGAATTGGGGCCTCCTACGAGCAGTACTTA.

The genes are TRBV5-6 and TRBJ2-7; D possibly corresponds to TRBD2 (6 bases). Looked up from germline, CDR1 is SGHDT and CDR2 is YYEEEE. This CDR3 spans 15 amino acids. With 4 bases removed from V and 3 bases from J, the gap between germline ends came to 17 bases. For the CDR3, the DNA is TGTGCCAGCAGCGAAAGCCAGGGACTTTTCTACGAGCAGTACTTC. Amino acids: CASSESQGLFYEQYF.

This clonotype was seen only a few times. The CDR3 sequence is CASSYSSPGLTTNEKLFF. DNA of the CDR3: TGTGCCAGCAGTTACTCCAGTCCAGGACTTACAACTAATGAAAAACTGTTTTTT. The chain joins TRBV6-5 to TRBJ1-4, with D hard to call. This CDR3 spans 18 amino acids. The V end lost 0 bases, the J end lost 0 bases, and 14 bases lay between the germline ends. CDR1 is MNHEY and CDR2 is SVGAGI in the germline V gene.

The sample holds a few counts of this clonotype. J is TRBJ1-5 and V is TRBV20-1, with a weak D call TRBD1 (5 bases). The V and J ends lost 0 bases and 6 bases respectively, with 15 bases between them. The CDR3 runs 15 residues. In germline, CDR1 is DFQATT, CDR2 SNEGSKA (reference sequence). The CDR3 region is CSAREPRDQSQPQHF. The CDR3 DNA reads as TGCAGTGCTAGAGAACCCAGGGACCAAAGTCAGCCCCAGCATTTT.

This clonotype was recorded at least ten times. This rearrangement joins TRBV7-2 to TRBJ2-1; 12 bases match TRBD2. V trimming: 5 bases; J trimming: 3 bases; junction bases outside the gene matches: 14. Germline loops: CDR1 SGHTA, CDR2 FQGNSA. This CDR3 has 19 residues. CDR3 sequence: CASSDPSGGAGSYYNEQFF. The CDR3 DNA follows: TGTGCCAGCAGCGACCCTAGCGGGGGGGCCGGGAGTTACTACAATGAGCAGTTCTTC.

This chain connects TRBV7-6 to TRBJ1-1, with D maybe TRBD1 (5 bases). The CDR3 sequence is 15 residues long. Trimming stripped 1 base from V and 1 base from J, with 10 bases between. Germline assignment: CDR1 SGHVS and CDR2 FNYEAQ. CDR3 amino acids: CASSLVGGSNTEAFF. As DNA, the CDR3 is TGTGCCAGCAGCTTAGTTGGGGGATCGAACACTGAAGCTTTCTTT.

A word on this clonotype: Germline is not matched at one junction end, which may reflect a read error. The V and J genes are TRBV7-6 and TRBJ2-5; no definite D call. This CDR3 is built from 12 residues. Germline CDR1 reads SGHVS; CDR2 reads FNYEAQ. This chain's CDR3 is CASSLVKDTQYF. In DNA, the CDR3 is TGTGCCAGCAGCTTAGTAAAAGATACCCAGTACTTC.

Note on this clonotype: With a much larger clone just one base away, this may be a read error. The chain couples TRBV10-2 to TRBJ1-5, with TRBD1 matching over 10 bases. V lost 9 bases and J lost 2; bases outside the gene matches: 13. From germline, CDR1 is WSHSY and CDR2 SAAADI. This CDR3 is built from 17 residues. CDR3 coding DNA: TGCGCCAGAAGTTTTGGATCCGGGACAGGGGGCAATCAGCCCCAGCATTTT. This translates into CARSFGSGTGGNQPQHF.

Of note for this clonotype: Without the conserved terminal phenylalanine or tryptophan, this CDR3 likely stems from a read error. The chain has TRBV11-3 and TRBJ2-7; TRBD2 agrees at 7 bases. Germline CDR1 reads SGHNT; CDR2 reads YENEEA. The CDR3 covers 15 residues. The V segment lost 5 bases and the J segment 0 bases; nucleotides outside the gene matches: 7. CDR3 residues: CASSPAAGDSYEQYL. The CDR3 DNA is TGTGCCAGCAGCCCGGCGGCGGGGGACTCCTACGAGCAGTACTTA.

V usage is TRBV6-6 and J usage is TRBJ2-2; TRBD2 matches 9 bases. Germline loops: CDR1 MNHNY, CDR2 SVGAGI (reference sequence). The CDR3 loop spans 17 amino acids. V lost 5 bases and J lost 5; bases outside the gene matches: 12. CDR3 residues: CASSRGGGTPATGELFF. CDR3 nucleotide sequence: TGTGCCAGCAGTCGCGGGGGGGGGACACCGGCGACCGGGGAGCTGTTTTTT.

The sample holds many counts of this clonotype. This rearrangement joins TRBV7-2 to TRBJ1-4; 8 bases line up with TRBD1. Trimming took 1 base from V and 4 from J; bases not matched to a gene: 11. CDR3 length: 18 amino acids. Germline V gene sequence: CDR1 SGHTA, CDR2 FQGNSA. The CDR3 DNA is TGTGCCAGCAGCTTAGGACCCCCCTTTGGACAGGGTAATGAAAAACTGTTTTTT. Its protein product is CASSLGPPFGQGNEKLFF.

Ten or more counts support this clonotype. The chain combines TRBV12-3 or TRBV12-4 with TRBJ2-7; D gene uncertain. The V and J ends lost 5 bases and 3 bases respectively, with 8 bases between them. The length of the CDR3 is 12 residues. The CDR3 DNA reads as TGTGCCAGCAGTCCCGTGGGCTACGAGCAGTACTTC. Translating gives CASSPVGYEQYF.

This clonotype has just a few counts. The chain has TRBV6-6 and TRBJ2-3; D unresolved. In germline, CDR1 is MNHNY, CDR2 SVGAGI (reference sequence). The CDR3 has 17 residues. Trimming removed 2 bases at V and 0 bases at J, with 15 bases between. CDR3 protein: CASSYGLRRVSTDTQYF. DNA for the CDR3: TGTGCCAGCAGTTACGGGTTACGGCGTGTTAGCACAGATACGCAGTATTTT.

This clonotype has a count of ten or more. V gene TRBV6-5 combines with J gene TRBJ1-1; D gene ambiguous. V was clipped by 3 bases and J by 4 bases, with 3 bases between them. CDR1 and CDR2 (germline): MNHEY, SVGAGI. The CDR3 totals 11 residues. This CDR3 is CASSYGTEAFF. Here the CDR3 DNA reads TGTGCCAGCAGTTATGGCACTGAAGCTTTCTTT.

This clonotype was counted only a few times. The chain links TRBV7-2 to TRBJ1-3; no clear D gene. V lost 0 bases, J lost 1 base, and 7 bases lay in between. Germline V gene lookup returns CDR1 SGHTA and CDR2 FQGNSA. The CDR3 covers 15 residues. The CDR3 region is CASSLASTSGNTIYF. CDR3 DNA: TGTGCCAGCAGCTTAGCCAGCACATCTGGAAACACCATATATTTT.

The chain has TRBV7-8 and TRBJ2-2; 7 nucleotides match TRBD1. The trim removed 5 bases at V and 4 bases at J, leaving 7 bases unmatched. From germline, CDR1 is SGHVS and CDR2 FQNEAQ. The CDR3 sequence is 15 residues long. The CDR3 loop is CASSIRGLSTGELFF. In DNA, the CDR3 is TGTGCCAGCAGCATCAGGGGGTTAAGCACCGGGGAGCTGTTTTTT.

This clonotype was seen many times. The rearrangement links TRBV7-6 to TRBJ2-1, with 7 bases identical to TRBD2. J gave up 10 bases and V 5 bases, and 17 bases lay outside the gene matches. The germline V gene encodes CDR1 SGHVS and CDR2 FNYEAQ. The CDR3 contains 16 residues. CDR3 nucleotide sequence: TGTGCCAGCAGCCGCCTCAGCGGGGAGTTTTTTAAGGAGCAGTTCTTC. This sequence encodes CASSRLSGEFFKEQFF.

This chain uses TRBV7-2 with TRBJ1-5; weak D call: TRBD1 (5 bases). CDR3 size: 13 residues. The V end was cut by 2 bases, the J end by 6 bases, with 8 bases between. Germline CDR1 is SGHTA and CDR2 is FQGNSA. The CDR3 nucleotides read TGTGCCAGCAGCTTAATTAGGGGTCAGCCCCAGCATTTT. Its protein product is CASSLIRGQPQHF.

Concerning this clonotype itself: Being one base from a much bigger clone, this may be a read error. The chain links TRBV6-1 to TRBJ2-7; 10 nucleotides align to TRBD1. Per the germline V gene, CDR1 is MNHNS and CDR2 is SASEGT. There are 15 residues in the CDR3. The J segment lost 8 bases and the V segment lost 6 bases, leaving 13 bases of the junction unmatched. CDR3: CASSPRQGAAYKQYF. In nucleotides, the CDR3 is TGTGCCAGCAGCCCACGACAGGGGGCTGCATACAAGCAGTACTTC.

This clonotype showed up just a few times. This chain connects TRBV6-1 to TRBJ1-5; TRBD1 agrees at 7 bases. Unmatched junction bases numbered 11, after V lost 5 bases and J lost 4 bases. Germline lookup yields CDR1 MNHNS and CDR2 SASEGT. The CDR3 runs to 16 residues. The CDR3 nucleotides are TGTGCCAGCAGTTCGCTAAACAGGGGCTCGAATCAGCCCCAGCATTTT. Translating gives CASSSLNRGSNQPQHF.

The rearrangement joins TRBV12-3 or TRBV12-4 to TRBJ2-2; D is unresolved. V gave up 5 bases and J gave up 3 bases, with 7 bases separating them. This CDR3 region has 13 residues. In DNA form, the CDR3 reads TGTGCCAGCAGTCTAGGGTACACCGGGGAGCTGTTTTTT. It yields the protein CASSLGYTGELFF.

This clonotype was recorded a few times. The chain is built from TRBV6-5 and TRBJ1-4; possible D gene TRBD1, 5 bases. The CDR3 spans 14 residues. Trimming removed 0 bases at V and 4 bases at J, with 6 bases between. Germline V gene lookup returns CDR1 MNHEY and CDR2 SVGAGI. Written as DNA, the CDR3 is TGTGCCAGCAGTTACTCGACAGTTAATGAAAAACTGTTTTTT. Its protein is CASSYSTVNEKLFF.

This clonotype has only a few counts. The gene calls are TRBV7-3 and TRBJ1-1, with TRBD1 matching 7 bases. J gave up 0 bases and V 5 bases, and 12 bases lay outside the gene matches. The CDR3 extends over 17 amino acids. Germline V lookup: CDR1 SGHTA, CDR2 FQGTGA. This CDR3 is CASSPQGRTGLNTEAFF. The CDR3 region has the DNA TGTGCCAGCAGCCCGCAAGGGAGGACAGGACTGAACACTGAAGCTTTCTTT.

A few counts support this clonotype. V and J are TRBV29-1 and TRBJ2-7; TRBD1 aligns across 9 bases. Germline V gives CDR1 SQVTM, CDR2 ANQGSEA. Trimming took 2 bases from V and 2 from J; bases not matched to a gene: 7. This CDR3 has 15 amino acids. The CDR3 reads CSVESLGQGTYEQYF. CDR3 sequence (DNA): TGCAGCGTTGAATCTCTGGGACAGGGAACCTACGAGCAGTACTTC.

This clonotype was observed a handful of times. The chain links TRBV7-2 to TRBJ2-3; 8 positions agree with TRBD2. V was pared by 2 bases and J by 2 bases, with 6 bases of the junction left unmatched. The CDR3 spans 16 residues. Germline V gene data show CDR1 as SGHTA and CDR2 as FQGNSA. The CDR3 sequence is CASSLNAGGATDTQYF. The CDR3 DNA sequence: TGTGCCAGCAGCTTAAATGCGGGGGGCGCCACAGATACGCAGTATTTT.

V and J are TRBV5-1 and TRBJ1-1; D remains unclear. CDR3 length equals 17 residues. Germline lookup yields CDR1 SGHRS and CDR2 YFSETQ. V shed 0 bases and J shed 5 bases, with 20 bases lying between them. The CDR3 spells CASSLDVSSGVWTEAFF. The CDR3, as DNA: TGCGCCAGCAGCTTGGACGTATCAAGTGGGGTTTGGACTGAAGCTTTCTTT.